The following is a T cell receptor beta chain sequence with its context. Other DNA variants within this sample encode the same CDR3. In the authors' methods: Junction-only immunoSEQ data arrived without quality scores, meaning filtering differed. Libraries were prepared by immunoSEQ multiplex PCR; TCRdb keeps only in-frame clonotypes and omits some of them. From that table come the V and J calls and clone size; the DNA was used to work out D and trimming. The data contain 560,000 or so clones, approximately 96% of them singletons. This specimen comes from a study of shared clonotypes between healthy human individuals. CD45RO-negative, CCR7-positively selected cells formed the naive CD8 fraction, excluding terminally differentiated effector memory CD45RA+ cells. This receptor was obtained from a woman aged 25 to 39 in good health. Sequencing input: naive CD8+ T cells sorted from blood.

The CDR3 loop is CASSLGTGGNQPQHF. In DNA form, the CDR3 reads TGTGCCAGCAGTTTAGGGACCGGAGGCAATCAGCCCCAGCATTTT. The gene calls are TRBV27 and TRBJ1-5, with D tentatively TRBD1 (5 bases). Trimming stripped 2 bases from V and 2 bases from J, with 10 bases between. CDR1 is MNHEY, CDR2 SMNVEV, per germline (reference sequence). This CDR3 has 15 amino acids.